Listed below are T cell receptor beta chains from one sample, sequenced in a study of blood T cell repertoires in COVID-19. TCRdb's copy holds only in-frame clones and misses some; the assay was immunoSEQ multiplex PCR. Of about 140,000 clones listed, more than 60% are singletons. Material: peripheral blood. Receptors originate from a woman aged 50 to 65 with active or convalescent COVID-19. Each CDR3 is given with its conserved first and last residue. A D gene is named only where the DNA matches it firmly. The size of a clone is reported for some rows only, either as once, few or many, or as a class for expanded clones.

size: -
D: -
V: TRBV7-2
J: TRBJ2-3
DNA: TGTGCCAGCAGCTCGCGAGGGGGGGCGGGGACAGATACGCAGTATTTT
CDR3: CASSSRGGAGTDTQYF

size: -
D: TRBD1
V: TRBV18
J: TRBJ1-1
DNA: TGTGCCAGCTCACAAGAACAGGGGCTAGACACTGAAGCTTTCTTT
CDR3: CASSQEQGLDTEAFF

size: -
D: TRBD1
V: TRBV7-2
J: TRBJ1-2
DNA: TGTGCCAGCCGTCCAACAGGGGGCCGTGGCTACACCTTC
CDR3: CASRPTGGRGYTF

size: -
D: -
V: TRBV19
J: TRBJ2-1
DNA: TGTGCCAGTAGTATAGCAGATAGCGGAAACAATGAGCAGTTCTTC
CDR3: CASSIADSGNNEQFF

size: -
D: TRBD1
V: TRBV9
J: TRBJ2-1
DNA: TGTGCCAGCAGCGTGGGACAGGGGGGAGGCCAGTTCTTC
CDR3: CASSVGQGGGQFF

size: -
D: -
V: TRBV5-6
J: TRBJ1-1
DNA: TGTGCCAGCAGCGTCGGGGGGTACACTGAAGCTTTCTTT
CDR3: CASSVGGYTEAFF

size: few
D: -
V: TRBV7-3
J: TRBJ1-3
DNA: TGTGCCAGCAGCTTACGGGGAGGGGGAAACACCATATATTTT
CDR3: CASSLRGGGNTIYF

size: few
D: TRBD1
V: TRBV28
J: TRBJ1-2
DNA: TGTGCCAGCAGGGGGAAGGACAGGGGTCTCGGCTACACCTTC
CDR3: CASRGKDRGLGYTF

size: once
D: TRBD1
V: TRBV18
J: TRBJ2-5
DNA: TGTGCCAGCTCACCCCAGGGGGCAGAGACCCAGTACTTC
CDR3: CASSPQGAETQYF

size: few
D: -
V: TRBV4-3
J: TRBJ1-1
DNA: TGCGCCAGCAGCCAAGATATCGTCGGCCTGGGGGGACGAAAGGTTGAAGCTTTCTTT
CDR3: CASSQDIVGLGGRKVEAFF

size: -
D: -
V: TRBV5-6
J: TRBJ1-6
DNA: TGTGCCAGCAGCTTGGGCCAGGGTTGGGGTTGGGATAATTCACCCCTCCACTTT
CDR3: CASSLGQGWGWDNSPLHF

size: -
D: -
V: TRBV5-1
J: TRBJ1-1
DNA: TGCGCCAGCAGCTTGGCCAGGGGGAACACTGAAGCTTTCTTT
CDR3: CASSLARGNTEAFF

size: -
D: -
V: TRBV7-2
J: TRBJ2-5
DNA: TGTGCCAGCAGCTTCAACGGGGGGCCCCTCCAAGAGACCCAGTACTTC
CDR3: CASSFNGGPLQETQYF

size: -
D: -
V: TRBV28
J: TRBJ2-7
DNA: TGTGCCAGCAGTTTGGGGGGGCCGGGGGTCTACGAGCAGTACTTC
CDR3: CASSLGGPGVYEQYF

size: -
D: TRBD1
V: TRBV5-4
J: TRBJ1-2
DNA: TGTGCCAGCAGAGGGGACAGGGAAAATGGCTACACCTTC
CDR3: CASRGDRENGYTF

size: -
D: -
V: TRBV18
J: TRBJ1-5
DNA: TGTGCCAGCTCCACCGGGACACAAGGCAATCAGCCCCAGCATTTT
CDR3: CASSTGTQGNQPQHF

size: -
D: -
V: TRBV5-4
J: TRBJ2-7
DNA: TGTGCCAGCAGCCCGGGACTTGGATCCTACGAGCAGTACTTC
CDR3: CASSPGLGSYEQYF

size: -
D: -
V: TRBV30
J: TRBJ1-1
DNA: TGTGCCTGCCACCCGGGTGGGAACACTGAAGCTTTCTTT
CDR3: CACHPGGNTEAFF

size: -
D: -
V: TRBV19
J: TRBJ2-5
DNA: TGTGCCAGTAGTATCGAAGGGGCGCCCCGGCAAGAGACCCAGTACTTC
CDR3: CASSIEGAPRQETQYF

size: -
D: -
V: TRBV7-2
J: TRBJ2-7
DNA: TGTGCCAGCAGCTTAGGGGAGTTATACGAGCAGTACTTC
CDR3: CASSLGELYEQYF

size: -
D: TRBD2
V: TRBV7-2
J: TRBJ2-1
DNA: TGTGCCAGCAGCTTAAATAACTTAGCGGGAGGGCCCGATGAGCAGTTCTTC
CDR3: CASSLNNLAGGPDEQFF

size: -
D: TRBD1
V: TRBV28
J: TRBJ1-5
DNA: TGTGCCAGCAGGGACAGGGACGGACGCAGTCAGCCCCAGCATTTT
CDR3: CASRDRDGRSQPQHF

size: -
D: TRBD1
V: TRBV19
J: TRBJ1-4
DNA: TGTGCCAGTAGTCTATCCGGGACAGGGGGTGAAAAACTGTTTTTT
CDR3: CASSLSGTGGEKLFF

size: -
D: TRBD1
V: TRBV15
J: TRBJ2-1
DNA: TGTGCCACCAAATCGGGACAGGATTACAATGAGCAGTTCTTC
CDR3: CATKSGQDYNEQFF

size: few
D: -
V: TRBV7-2
J: TRBJ2-3
DNA: TGTGCCAGCAGCTTAGCGAGGGGCACAGATACGCAGTATTTT
CDR3: CASSLARGTDTQYF

size: -
D: -
V: TRBV2
J: TRBJ1-4
DNA: TGTGCCAGCAGTGATGGGAGGCTGATTAATGAAAAACTGTTTTTT
CDR3: CASSDGRLINEKLFF

size: -
D: -
V: TRBV2
J: TRBJ1-2
DNA: TGTGCCAGCAGCCTGGCAGACTATGGCTACACCTTC
CDR3: CASSLADYGYTF

size: -
D: -
V: TRBV7-2
J: TRBJ2-7
DNA: TGTGCCAGCAGCGGGAGACACCTCTACGAGCAGTACTTC
CDR3: CASSGRHLYEQYF

size: -
D: -
V: TRBV12-3/TRBV12-4
J: TRBJ1-3
DNA: TGTGCCAGCAATATCGTCCAGAACACCATATATTTT
CDR3: CASNIVQNTIYF

size: -
D: -
V: TRBV6-5
J: TRBJ2-1
DNA: TGTGCCAGCACCACGGACAGTAACTCCTACAATGAGCAGTTCTTC
CDR3: CASTTDSNSYNEQFF

size: -
D: TRBD2
V: TRBV3-1/TRBV3-2
J: TRBJ2-2
DNA: TGTGCCAGCAGCCTTGCGGGGGGTTCCGGGGAGCTGTTTTTT
CDR3: CASSLAGGSGELFF

size: -
D: TRBD1
V: TRBV5-1
J: TRBJ2-5
DNA: TGCGCCAGCAGCACAATTACAGGGGGCGGGATGGAGACCCAGTACTTC
CDR3: CASSTITGGGMETQYF

size: -
D: TRBD2
V: TRBV28
J: TRBJ2-3
DNA: TGTGCCAGCAGGCCGACTAGCGGCACAGATACGCAGTATTTT
CDR3: CASRPTSGTDTQYF

size: -
D: TRBD1
V: TRBV6-5
J: TRBJ2-5
DNA: TGTGCCAGCAGTTACCTGGGACAGGGGAAACAAGAGACCCAGTACTTC
CDR3: CASSYLGQGKQETQYF

size: -
D: -
V: TRBV3-1/TRBV3-2
J: TRBJ1-2
DNA: TGTGCCAGCAGCCAAGGGGGCGGGGAGGCTAACTATGGCTACACCTTC
CDR3: CASSQGGGEANYGYTF

size: -
D: TRBD1
V: TRBV29-1
J: TRBJ2-5
DNA: TGCAGCGTTGATTCGACAGGGGGCGCGGAGACCCAGTACTTC
CDR3: CSVDSTGGAETQYF

size: -
D: TRBD2
V: TRBV5-1
J: TRBJ2-1
DNA: TGCGCCAGCAGCTTGGATCTAGCGGGAGGGGCAAATGAGCAGTTCTTC
CDR3: CASSLDLAGGANEQFF

size: -
D: TRBD2
V: TRBV28
J: TRBJ2-7
DNA: TGTGCCAGCAGCTCGGGACTAGCGCGATCCTACGAGCAGTACTTC
CDR3: CASSSGLARSYEQYF

size: -
D: -
V: TRBV7-9
J: TRBJ1-4
DNA: TGTGCCAGCAGCTCAGAAACCAAGGGAGGGGAAAAACTGTTTTTT
CDR3: CASSSETKGGEKLFF

size: -
D: -
V: TRBV7-9
J: TRBJ1-2
DNA: TGTGCCAGCAGCTTATTTAGGGGGAGAGGAGAAGGCTACACCTTC
CDR3: CASSLFRGRGEGYTF

size: -
D: TRBD1
V: TRBV28
J: TRBJ2-7
DNA: TGTGCCAGCACCCCGACAGGGGAATTCTACGAGCAGTACTTC
CDR3: CASTPTGEFYEQYF

size: few
D: TRBD2
V: TRBV4-3
J: TRBJ2-1
DNA: TGCGCCAGCAGCCAGCTTAGCGGGAGTTACGTTGAGCAGTTCTTC
CDR3: CASSQLSGSYVEQFF

size: few
D: -
V: TRBV18
J: TRBJ1-2
DNA: TGTGCCAGCTCACCACTCGGGGGGCGAAACTATGGCTACACCTTC
CDR3: CASSPLGGRNYGYTF